The 22 T cell receptor beta chains presented below share a single source sample, sequenced in a study of beta chain features in type 1 diabetes. Reverse transcription of all isolated RNA meant that expressed TCRB transcripts were sequenced. The repertoire was sequenced with immunoSEQ multiplex PCR; TCRdb's copy has only in-frame clones and lacks some. Of around 240,000 clones listed, around 9.6% are singletons. Sequencing used naive CD4+ T cells from blood. Every receptor here comes from a woman under 30 in good health.

CDR3 loop: CASSLDSYGYTF. CDR3 in DNA: TGTGCCAGCAGCTTGGACAGCTATGGCTACACCTTC. The V gene is TRBV5-6, the J gene TRBJ1-2; D not resolved. CDR1 and CDR2 (germline): SGHDT, YYEEEE. This CDR3 comprises 12 residues. Between the trimmed V and J ends, which lost 0 bases and 4 bases, there was a span of 4 bases.

V and J are TRBV30 and TRBJ1-2, with 8 bases aligning to TRBD1. The junction had 1 base not matched to a gene; V was cut back by 1 base and J by 3 bases. The CDR3 spans 13 residues. Germline CDR1 is GTSNPN and CDR2 is SVGIG (reference sequence). This CDR3 reads CAWSETGDYGYTF. CDR3 nucleotide sequence: TGTGCCTGGAGTGAGACAGGGGACTATGGCTACACCTTC. The full variable domain, its missing parts supplied by reference TRBV30 and TRBJ1-2, is SQTIHQWPATLVQPVGSPLSLECTVEGTSNPNLYWYRQAAGRGLQLLFYSVGIGQISSEVPQNLSASRPQDRQFILSSKKLLLSDSGFYLCAWSETGDYGYTFGSGTRLTVV.

The chain recombines TRBV10-1 with TRBJ2-5; 9 nucleotides align to TRBD2. The CDR3 runs 16 residues. With V trimmed by 2 bases and J by 0 bases, 4 bases remained unmatched. Germline CDR1 and CDR2: WNHNN and SYGVQD (reference sequence). This CDR3 is CASSERASGDQETQYF. As DNA, the CDR3 is TGCGCCAGCAGTGAGCGGGCTAGCGGGGACCAAGAGACCCAGTACTTC.

This clone was counted only a few times. This chain connects TRBV30 to TRBJ1-2, with TRBD1 matching over 7 bases. V shed 4 bases, J shed 8 bases, and the junction held 13 bases outside the gene matches. CDR1 is GTSNPN, CDR2 SVGIG, per germline (reference sequence). CDR3 length equals 14 residues. The CDR3 sequence is CAWINRGGVFGYTF. The CDR3 DNA follows: TGTGCCTGGATAAACAGGGGCGGAGTATTCGGCTACACCTTC.

The rearrangement links TRBV9 to TRBJ2-4, with D possibly matching TRBD1 (6 bases). V was shortened by 6 bases and J by 8 bases, with 18 bases between the two germline ends. The CDR3 contains 14 residues. Germline lookup yields CDR1 SGDLS and CDR2 YYNGEE. The CDR3 DNA follows: TGTGCCAGCACCGTGGGGGCCACAAGCGACATTCAGTACTTC. Amino acid sequence: CASTVGATSDIQYF.

This clone appeared a few times. The chain employs TRBV9 and TRBJ1-1, with 7 bases lining up with TRBD1. CDR1 is SGDLS and CDR2 is YYNGEE in the germline V gene. Trimming cost V 2 bases and J 7 bases; bases outside gene matches: 5. The CDR3 has 13 amino acids. The CDR3: CASSVGQIDEAFF. CDR3 nucleotide sequence: TGTGCCAGCAGCGTGGGACAGATTGATGAAGCTTTCTTT.

This clone was seen a few times. V gene TRBV30 combines with J gene TRBJ2-3; 8 nucleotides align to TRBD2. The V segment lost 6 bases and the J segment 14 bases; nucleotides outside the gene matches: 13. Germline V CDR1 and CDR2: GTSNPN, SVGIG (reference sequence). This CDR3 region has 12 residues. The CDR3 sequence is CACHLSGGVWYF. As DNA, the CDR3 is TGTGCCTGCCACCTTTCGGGGGGGGTATGGTATTTT.

This chain connects TRBV19 to TRBJ1-6; the D gene is possibly TRBD1 (6 bases). This CDR3 is 13 amino acids long. The germline V gene encodes CDR1 LNHDA and CDR2 SQIVND (reference sequence). The germline V and J ends were trimmed by 7 bases and 7 bases, with 11 bases remaining between them. The CDR3 sequence: CASMRQENSPLHF. CDR3 nucleotides: TGTGCCAGTATGAGACAGGAAAATTCACCCCTCCACTTT. Full variable domain (remainder filled in from reference TRBV19 and TRBJ1-6): DGGITQSPKYLFRKEGQNVTLSCEQNLNHDAMYWYRQDPGQGLRLIYYSQIVNDFQKGDIAEGYSVSREKKESFPLTVTSAQKNPTAFYLCASMRQENSPLHFGNGTRLTVT.

In its sample, this clone was seen a few times. V is TRBV9 and J is TRBJ2-3, with a possible D match to TRBD1 (6 bases). This CDR3 is built from 15 residues. CDR1 and CDR2 from the germline V gene are SGDLS and YYNGEE. V dropped 3 bases and J dropped 3 bases, with 14 bases sitting between them. The CDR3: CASSARGSWTDTQYF. The CDR3 nucleotides are TGTGCCAGCAGCGCCAGGGGAAGTTGGACAGATACGCAGTATTTT.

This clone has only a few counts. V and J are TRBV5-1 and TRBJ2-5; tentative D call: TRBD1 (5 bases). The germline V and J ends were trimmed by 1 base and 1 base, with 8 bases remaining between them. The CDR3 extends over 14 amino acids. Germline CDR1 SGHRS, CDR2 YFSETQ. CDR3 in DNA: TGCGCCAGCAGCTTGAAGGGGCCCCAAGAGACCCAGTACTTC. It is translated as CASSLKGPQETQYF.

This clone has only a few counts. The chain has TRBV14 and TRBJ1-2; D is unresolved. V was cut by 0 bases and J by 8 bases, with 10 bases left in between. Germline values: CDR1 SGHDN, CDR2 FVKESK. This CDR3 spans 13 amino acids. For the CDR3, the DNA is TGTGCCAGCAGCCAAGACCGGGTACAAGGCTACACCTTC. Protein sequence: CASSQDRVQGYTF. Complete variable domain (other parts from reference TRBV14 and TRBJ1-2): EAGVTQFPSHSVIEKGQTVTLRCDPISGHDNLYWYRRVMGKEIKFLLHFVKESKQDESGMPNNRFLAERTGGTYSTLKVQPAELEDSGVYFCASSQDRVQGYTFGSGTRLTVV.

This clone was picked up a small number of times. This chain connects TRBV11-1 to TRBJ2-1, with 7 bases fitting TRBD1. The CDR3 has 17 residues. CDR1 and CDR2 from the germline V gene are SGHAT and FQDESV (reference sequence). V was pared by 3 bases and J by 0 bases, with 8 bases of the junction left unmatched. The CDR3 DNA reads TGTGCCAGCAGCTTCCGGCCGGGACAGAGCTCCTACAATGAGCAGTTCTTC. Its translation is CASSFRPGQSSYNEQFF. Full variable domain (remainder filled in from reference TRBV11-1 and TRBJ2-1): EAEVAQSPRYKITEKSQAVAFWCDPISGHATLYWYRQILGQGPELLVQFQDESVVDDSQLPKDRFSAERLKGVDSTLKIQPAELGDSAMYLCASSFRPGQSSYNEQFFGPGTRLTVL.

The chain is built from TRBV7-8 and TRBJ2-7; D perhaps matches TRBD2 (6 bases). V lost 3 bases to trimming and J lost 6 bases, with 12 bases between them. CDR3 size: 13 residues. In germline, CDR1 is SGHVS, CDR2 FQNEAQ. The CDR3 region is CASSFPSVGEQYF. The CDR3 DNA reads as TGTGCCAGCAGCTTCCCTAGCGTAGGCGAGCAGTACTTC.

The chain carries TRBV5-1 and TRBJ2-5; D possibly corresponds to TRBD1 (6 bases). The CDR3 consists of 15 residues. Germline V CDR1 and CDR2: SGHRS, YFSETQ. The germline V and J ends were trimmed by 0 bases and 5 bases, with 14 bases remaining between them. The CDR3 DNA follows: TGCGCCAGCAGCTTGGCCCGCCAGGGGTTGGAGACCCAGTACTTC. The encoded protein is CASSLARQGLETQYF.

This sequence joins TRBV19 and TRBJ1-1; TRBD1 matches 8 bases. Germline V gene sequence: CDR1 LNHDA, CDR2 SQIVND (reference sequence). V shed 7 bases, J shed 1 base, and the junction held 2 bases outside the gene matches. The CDR3 totals 13 residues. The CDR3 DNA follows: TGTGCCAGTACGGGACAGGCGAACACTGAAGCTTTCTTT. Amino acid sequence: CASTGQANTEAFF.

The chain carries TRBV11-3 and TRBJ2-1, with 13 bases lining up with TRBD2. The CDR3 is 17 amino acids. The V and J ends lost 0 bases and 4 bases, in that order; junction bases with no gene match: 3. Germline V gene sequence: CDR1 SGHNT, CDR2 YENEEA. CDR3 in DNA: TGTGCCAGCAGCTTAGATGAGACTAGCGGGAGGTACAATGAGCAGTTCTTC. Translated, it gives CASSLDETSGRYNEQFF.

The rearrangement links TRBV5-1 to TRBJ2-3; D possibly corresponds to TRBD1 (5 bases). V lost 0 bases, J lost 6 bases, and 14 bases lay in between. The CDR3 loop spans 15 amino acids. Germline values: CDR1 SGHRS, CDR2 YFSETQ. The CDR3 is CASSLAAGRLDTQYF. The CDR3 bases are TGCGCCAGCAGCTTGGCGGCAGGGCGTCTGGATACGCAGTATTTT. Variable domain in full (rest from reference TRBV5-1 and TRBJ2-3): KAGVTQTPRYLIKTRGQQVTLSCSPISGHRSVSWYQQTPGQGLQFLFEYFSETQRNKGNFPGRFSGRQFSNSRSEMNVSTLELGDSALYLCASSLAAGRLDTQYFGPGTRLTVL.

This clone was seen a single time. J is TRBJ1-2 and V is TRBV5-6; 7 bases are a match to TRBD1. In germline, CDR1 is SGHDT, CDR2 YYEEEE. J lost 6 bases, V lost 3 bases, and 14 bases had no gene match. The CDR3 runs to 16 residues. CDR3 residues: CASSSAPDRVKNGYTF. CDR3 sequence (DNA): TGTGCCAGCAGCTCCGCACCCGACAGGGTGAAGAATGGCTACACCTTC. Full variable domain (missing parts from reference TRBV5-6 and TRBJ1-2): DAGVTQSPTHLIKTRGQQVTLRCSPKSGHDTVSWYQQALGQGPQFIFQYYEEEERQRGNFPDRFSGHQFPNYSSELNVNALLLGDSALYLCASSSAPDRVKNGYTFGSGTRLTVV.

This chain connects TRBV5-1 to TRBJ1-1; possibly TRBD1 for D (6 bases). Per germline, CDR1 SGHRS and CDR2 YFSETQ. The CDR3 covers 15 residues. V was trimmed by 1 base and J by 2 bases, leaving 12 bases between them. The CDR3 DNA is TGCGCCAGCAGCTTGCCCGGGGGGGCTAACACTGAAGCTTTCTTT. This sequence encodes CASSLPGGANTEAFF.

This clone was observed a handful of times. The rearrangement links TRBV19 to TRBJ1-5, with TRBD1 identical over 8 bases. Trimming at V came to 1 base and at J to 0 bases, leaving 2 bases not matched to a gene. CDR3 length equals 16 residues. CDR1 and CDR2 (germline): LNHDA, SQIVND (reference sequence). The CDR3 DNA sequence: TGTGCCAGTAGTATAGCGGACAGGGATAGCAATCAGCCCCAGCATTTT. It specifies CASSIADRDSNQPQHF.

This rearrangement joins TRBV2 to TRBJ2-7; TRBD2 aligns across 10 bases. V shed 1 base, J shed 7 bases, and the junction held 7 bases outside the gene matches. The CDR3 is 15 amino acids. The germline V gene has CDR1 SNHLY and CDR2 FYNNEI. The CDR3 loop reads CASSEVSAGGAEQYF. The CDR3 coding sequence is TGTGCCAGCAGTGAAGTCTCAGCGGGAGGGGCTGAGCAGTACTTC.

This clone was counted only a few times. V gene TRBV9 combines with J gene TRBJ2-3; D gene unclear. Germline lookup yields CDR1 SGDLS and CDR2 YYNGEE. Deletions cut 4 bases from V and 1 base from J, with 13 bases between. CDR3 length equals 15 residues. CDR3 nucleotides: TGTGCCAGCAGCCCTTCCAGCGCAGGCACAGATACGCAGTATTTT. Its translation: CASSPSSAGTDTQYF.